This T cell receptor (beta chain) is drawn from a study of blood T cells in healthy people across ages. At the level of the study: About one barcoded beta molecule per two T cells was captured by template switching.

Sample-barcoded 5' priming and a J-beta primer mix drove a second PCR of 7 to 11 cycles. Researchers report that a template-switch adaptor with 12 random nucleotides tagged each cDNA molecule. TCRdb independently ran MiXCR on the 5' RACE reads; one entry per CDR3 protein. There are 800,000 to 900,000 distinct CDR3 sequences in the sample; around 68% occur only once, and about a quarter lies in the top ten. Each sample had at least 6 million PBMCs isolated. In the case of this clonotype: What it binds is not known.

Points from the study as a whole: As naive T cell percentage varied, TCR beta diversity correlated strongly with it.

The germline V gene has CDR1 ENHRY and CDR2 SYGVKD. V lost 2 bases and J lost 7, with 15 bases in between. The CDR3 runs 15 residues. The clonotype was recovered from a man younger than 40 in good health. The V call is TRBV10-3, the J call TRBJ2-4, with D perhaps matching TRBD2 (5 bases). Sequencing was done on a sample of blood. CDR3 coding DNA: TGTGCCATCAGTGAGGGGATGTTCTCGGGGAACATTCAGTACTTC. The encoded protein is CAISEGMFSGNIQYF.